Listed here are 32 T cell receptor beta chains from one sample, sequenced in a study of blood T cells in healthy people across ages. A second 7 to 11 cycle PCR used barcoded and J-beta primers. TCRdb reanalysed the 5' RACE reads using MiXCR and keeps one entry per CDR3 protein. The table records 1.5 million to 2 million distinct CDR3 sequences, around half of them present only once. The sample was blood. The receptors stem from a woman in her 40s in good health.

CDR3: CASSPYRTGYGYTF. The CDR3 DNA reads TGTGCCAGCAGTCCCTATCGGACAGGGTATGGCTACACCTTC. This rearrangement joins TRBV12-3 or TRBV12-4 to TRBJ1-2; TRBD1 matches at 8 bases. J gave up 5 bases and V 5 bases, and 7 bases lay outside the gene matches. The CDR3 covers 14 residues.

The chain joins TRBV27 to TRBJ2-6; 9 nucleotides align to TRBD2. V was clipped by 5 bases and J by 0 bases; unmatched bases: 14. Germline V gives CDR1 MNHEY, CDR2 SMNVEV (reference sequence). The CDR3 is 20 residues long. CDR3 protein: CASSLIMAGGRLSGANVLTF. The CDR3 coding sequence is TGTGCCAGCAGTCTTATCATGGCGGGGGGGCGCCTCTCTGGGGCCAACGTCCTGACTTTC.

This rearrangement joins TRBV6-2 or TRBV6-3 to TRBJ2-1; tentatively, D is TRBD1 (5 bases). V was clipped by 6 bases and J by 5 bases, with 11 bases between them. The germline V gene has CDR1 MNHEY and CDR2 SVGEGT. The CDR3 runs 13 residues. The CDR3, as DNA: TGTGCCAGCAGGAACCAAGGGGACAATGAGCAGTTCTTC. This codes for CASRNQGDNEQFF.

V usage is TRBV3-1 and J usage is TRBJ2-1; 7 nucleotides align to TRBD2. Losses at the gene ends were 0 bases for V and 0 bases for J; bases not matched to a gene: 2. The CDR3 is 16 residues long. From germline, CDR1 is LGHDT and CDR2 YNNKEL (reference sequence). DNA of the CDR3: TGTGCCAGCAGCCAAGAGGCGGGGGTCTCCTACAATGAGCAGTTCTTC. Translation gives CASSQEAGVSYNEQFF.

This chain uses TRBV12-3 or TRBV12-4 with TRBJ1-2; 9 bases map to TRBD1. This CDR3 spans 16 amino acids. J was trimmed by 8 bases and V by 4 bases; bases with no gene match: 14. The DNA of the CDR3 is TGTGCCAGCAGTTCCCCCGGGACAGGGCCCACCTCGGGCTACACCTTC. It codes for CASSSPGTGPTSGYTF.

The V gene is TRBV11-2, the J gene TRBJ2-3; 7 bases are a match to TRBD1. The junction had 7 bases not matched to a gene; V was cut back by 5 bases and J by 2 bases. CDR1 and CDR2 from the germline V gene are SGHAT and FQNNGV. The CDR3 spans 15 residues. The CDR3 bases are TGTGCCAGCAGCCCGCCCAGGGGGACCACAGATACGCAGTATTTT. As protein: CASSPPRGTTDTQYF.

V is TRBV3-1 and J is TRBJ1-4, with a possible D match to TRBD1 (5 bases). From germline, CDR1 is LGHDT and CDR2 YNNKEL (reference sequence). This CDR3 has 15 residues. The V gene lost 0 bases and the J gene lost 8 bases, with 13 bases spanning the gap. CDR3 DNA: TGTGCCAGCAGCCAAGATAACAGGCAGGGAGAAAAACTGTTTTTT. It translates to CASSQDNRQGEKLFF.

The chain uses TRBV4-2 and TRBJ2-4, with D perhaps matching TRBD2 (5 bases). Germline CDR1 reads LGHNA; CDR2 reads YNFKEQ. Trimming cost V 1 base and J 2 bases, with 6 bases left between them. The CDR3 is made up of 14 amino acids. The CDR3 region has the DNA TGTGCCAGCAGCCAAGCCGGGACCAAAAACATTCAGTACTTC. It yields the protein CASSQAGTKNIQYF.

This clonotype occurred a few times. The chain is built from TRBV4-3 and TRBJ1-6, with D uncertain. The CDR3 has 15 residues. Germline CDR1 and CDR2: LGHNA and YSLEER. Between the trimmed V and J ends, which lost 0 bases and 4 bases, there was a span of 7 bases. In nucleotides, the CDR3 is TGCGCCAGCAGCCAAGATGGGGTATATAATTCACCCCTCCACTTT. It translates to CASSQDGVYNSPLHF.

In DNA form, the CDR3 reads TGCAGTGCTGCCGTCTCCGGGACAGGCTATGGCTACACCTTC. Protein sequence: CSAAVSGTGYGYTF. V and J are TRBV20-1 and TRBJ1-2; 8 nucleotides line up with TRBD1. Losses at the gene ends were 5 bases for V and 4 bases for J; bases not matched to a gene: 9. This CDR3 has 14 amino acids. Germline V gene lookup returns CDR1 DFQATT and CDR2 SNEGSKA (reference sequence).

The chain couples TRBV6-2 or TRBV6-3 to TRBJ2-6; 10 bases are a match to TRBD2. The germline CDR1 and CDR2 sequences are MNHEY and SVGEGT. Losses at the gene ends were 6 bases for V and 0 bases for J; bases not matched to a gene: 14. This CDR3 spans 20 amino acids. The CDR3 sequence: CASRLLNSGGTRSGANVLTF. The CDR3, as DNA: TGTGCCAGCAGGCTACTAAATAGCGGGGGGACCCGCTCTGGGGCCAACGTCCTGACTTTC.

The chain recombines TRBV20-1 with TRBJ2-1; D call uncertain. CDR3 length: 14 amino acids. V lost 3 bases and J 7 bases, leaving 16 bases between the germline ends. Germline V gene data show CDR1 as DFQATT and CDR2 as SNEGSKA (reference sequence). CDR3 nucleotides: TGCAGTGCTAGGCCCGGGCCGGTTTCGAATGAGCAGTTCTTC. Amino acids: CSARPGPVSNEQFF.

V and J are TRBV7-2 and TRBJ1-3, with TRBD1 as a possible D gene (6 bases). With 1 base removed from V and 0 bases from J, the gap between germline ends came to 13 bases. This CDR3 comprises 17 residues. From germline, CDR1 is SGHTA and CDR2 FQGNSA. CDR3: CASSLEGTRYSGNTIYF. In nucleotides, the CDR3 is TGTGCCAGCAGCTTAGAGGGGACACGCTACTCTGGAAACACCATATATTTT.

Of note for this clonotype: A read error is possible here, since a much larger clone lies one base away. This sequence joins TRBV27 and TRBJ2-6; weak D call: TRBD1 (5 bases). Germline CDR1 reads MNHEY; CDR2 reads SMNVEV (reference sequence). The CDR3 length is 13 residues. The CDR3 spells CTSRVSGANVLTF. The CDR3 region has the DNA TGTACCAGCAGGGTCTCTGGGGCCAACGTCCTGACTTTC.

This chain uses TRBV6-5 with TRBJ2-7; 8 bases map to TRBD2. J lost 10 bases, V lost 0 bases, and 14 bases had no gene match. The CDR3 is 16 amino acids. Germline CDR1 is MNHEY and CDR2 is SVGAGI. For the CDR3, the DNA is TGTGCCAGCAGTTACTCAGGCGGCGGGGGGTTCGAGGCCCAGTACTTC. Translated, it gives CASSYSGGGGFEAQYF.

V and J are TRBV29-1 and TRBJ2-4; D might be TRBD1 or TRBD2, each matching 6 bases. Germline assignment: CDR1 SQVTM and CDR2 ANQGSEA. V lost 4 bases and J lost 12, with 16 bases in between. There are 12 residues in the CDR3. For the CDR3, the DNA is TGCAGCGTTGGAGGAGGGCAGGGGTCTCAGTACTTC. Its protein is CSVGGGQGSQYF.

The chain couples TRBV20-1 to TRBJ2-5; D gene uncertain. The ends were cut back, 3 bases at V and 1 base at J, with 18 bases in the middle. CDR3 length: 16 residues. Germline CDR1 DFQATT, CDR2 SNEGSKA (reference sequence). CDR3 sequence: CSARTPQGRAQETQYF. The CDR3, as DNA: TGCAGTGCTAGGACCCCCCAAGGGCGCGCCCAAGAGACCCAGTACTTC.

Only a few counts were recorded for this clonotype. The rearrangement uses TRBV27 and TRBJ2-7; TRBD1 or TRBD2 may be the D gene (7 bases each). The DNA end favors TRBJ2-5, so the J call may be wrong. This CDR3 is built from 13 residues. CDR1 MNHEY and CDR2 SMNVEV come from the germline V gene (reference sequence). The CDR3 loop reads CASSSGQRGTQYF. The CDR3 DNA reads TGTGCCAGCAGTTCGGGACAGCGGGGGACCCAGTACTTC.

CDR3 loop: CASSLFRGSGRMNTEAFF. As DNA, the CDR3 is TGCGCCAGCAGCCTATTCAGGGGCTCTGGGAGGATGAACACTGAAGCTTTCTTT. The chain couples TRBV4-3 to TRBJ1-1; TRBD1 is a possible D gene (6 bases). Germline CDR1 and CDR2: LGHNA and YSLEER. The CDR3 length is 18 residues. Deletions cut 4 bases from V and 0 bases from J, with 21 bases between.

This clonotype has only a few counts. The CDR3 sequence is CATSRDLHGYNEQYF. The CDR3 DNA reads as TGTGCCACCAGCAGAGATCTCCACGGTTACAATGAGCAGTACTTC. This chain links TRBV15 with TRBJ2-7; D call uncertain. The V and J ends lost 0 bases and 7 bases respectively, with 16 bases between them. The germline CDR1 and CDR2 sequences are LNHNV and YYDKDF (reference sequence). The length of the CDR3 is 15 residues.

This clonotype was detected ten times or more. The chain has TRBV4-2 and TRBJ2-4; D not resolved. Germline V lookup: CDR1 LGHNA, CDR2 YNFKEQ. This CDR3 has 13 amino acids. With 0 bases removed from V and 9 bases from J, the gap between germline ends came to 9 bases. The CDR3 bases are TGTGCCAGCAGCCAAGACTCCTCTTCCATTCAGTACTTC. This sequence encodes CASSQDSSSIQYF.

This clonotype was counted between two and nine times. The chain is built from TRBV12-3 or TRBV12-4 and TRBJ2-1; D not certain. V lost 6 bases, J lost 2 bases, and 11 bases lay in between. CDR3 size: 14 residues. DNA for the CDR3: TGTGCCAGCAGCTGGCTTGGGACCTACAATGAGCAGTTCTTC. Translated: CASSWLGTYNEQFF.

This rearrangement joins TRBV29-1 to TRBJ2-4; TRBD1 aligns across 10 bases. Germline V CDR1 and CDR2: SQVTM, ANQGSEA. CDR3 length equals 12 residues. The CDR3 nucleotides read TGCATCGCTGGGACAGGGGAGGACATTCAGTACTTC. It specifies CIAGTGEDIQYF.

The chain uses TRBV4-1 and TRBJ2-7; 11 bases match TRBD2. V dropped 2 bases and J dropped 3; count of bases not matched to a gene: 3. CDR3 length: 15 amino acids. Germline CDR1 reads MGHRA; CDR2 reads YSYEKL. The chain's CDR3 is CASSQPGLAVYEQYF. The CDR3 coding sequence is TGCGCCAGCAGCCAACCGGGACTAGCGGTCTACGAGCAGTACTTC.

The chain couples TRBV2 to TRBJ2-5, with a tentative D call TRBD2 (6 bases). This CDR3 has 15 residues. The V end lost 7 bases, the J end lost 2 bases, and 17 bases lay between the germline ends. Germline lookup yields CDR1 SNHLY and CDR2 FYNNEI. The chain's CDR3 is CASTPPAGRQETQYF. The DNA for the CDR3 is TGTGCCAGCACCCCACCGGCAGGGAGGCAAGAGACCCAGTACTTC.

This rearrangement joins TRBV20-1 to TRBJ2-7, with D uncertain. Germline V CDR1 and CDR2: DFQATT, SNEGSKA (reference sequence). The CDR3 has 13 amino acids. Trimming pared 4 bases from V and 7 bases from J, leaving 17 bases between. As DNA, the CDR3 is TGCAGTGCTAAAGACTCCCGTACGACGGAGCAGTACTTC. Protein sequence: CSAKDSRTTEQYF.

The V gene is TRBV5-1, the J gene TRBJ2-5; TRBD1 agrees at 7 bases. The CDR3 length is 15 residues. From germline, CDR1 is SGHRS and CDR2 YFSETQ. V was pared by 1 base and J by 2 bases, with 5 bases of the junction left unmatched. In DNA form, the CDR3 reads TGCGCCAGCAGCTTGCGAGGACAGGAGCAAGAGACCCAGTACTTC. Protein sequence: CASSLRGQEQETQYF.

This clonotype was observed a handful of times. The chain employs TRBV20-1 and TRBJ2-4; the D gene is possibly TRBD2 (6 bases). The assigned J gene may be wrong: the sequence end matches TRBJ2-7 better. The germline V gene encodes CDR1 DFQATT and CDR2 SNEGSKA (reference sequence). The CDR3 contains 15 residues. The CDR3 sequence: CSARPSHWRVYEQYF. In DNA form, the CDR3 reads TGCAGTGCTCGTCCGTCCCACTGGAGGGTATACGAGCAGTACTTC.

The table lists this clonotype with a few counts. The chain couples TRBV3-1 to TRBJ2-3; 9 nucleotides agree with TRBD2. V lost 2 bases and J lost 2; bases outside the gene matches: 2. The CDR3 consists of 15 residues. Per the germline V gene, CDR1 is LGHDT and CDR2 is YNNKEL (reference sequence). Written as DNA, the CDR3 is TGTGCCAGCAGCCAACTAGCGGGAAACACAGATACGCAGTATTTT. This sequence encodes CASSQLAGNTDTQYF.

This chain links TRBV10-2 with TRBJ2-5; 7 nucleotides line up with TRBD2. The V segment lost 6 bases and the J segment 5 bases; nucleotides outside the gene matches: 9. Germline V gene lookup returns CDR1 WSHSY and CDR2 SAAADI. CDR3 length equals 14 residues. The CDR3: CASRDPSGSETQYF. Written as DNA, the CDR3 is TGCGCCAGCAGGGATCCTAGCGGATCGGAGACCCAGTACTTC.

This clonotype was seen a handful of times. The chain couples TRBV18 to TRBJ2-4; TRBD1 is a possible D gene (5 bases). CDR1 and CDR2 (germline): KGHSH, LQKENI. V dropped 1 base and J dropped 1 base, with 17 bases sitting between them. This CDR3 has 18 amino acids. CDR3 protein: CASSPLPTQGAAKNIQYF. In DNA form, the CDR3 reads TGTGCCAGCTCACCACTTCCGACACAAGGGGCTGCCAAAAACATTCAGTACTTC.

J is TRBJ2-5 and V is TRBV15; D not resolved. The germline V gene has CDR1 LNHNV and CDR2 YYDKDF (reference sequence). V gave up 1 base and J gave up 4 bases, with 10 bases separating them. This CDR3 is built from 14 residues. The CDR3 DNA reads TGTGCCACCAGCAGAGGAGGAAGAAGAGAGACCCAGTACTTC. It yields the protein CATSRGGRRETQYF.